This is a list of T cell receptor beta chains from one sample in a study of cytomegalovirus exposure and HLA in healthy donors. Profiling relied on immunoSEQ multiplex PCR, and the TCRdb table lists in-frame clones only, not all of them. This table has 150,000 or so clones, approximately 86% appearing once. The specimen was PBMCs. Source of these receptors: a man in his late teens or twenties in good health and CMV-seropositive. CDR3s include the opening cysteine and the closing phenylalanine or tryptophan. Each record gives: V gene, clone size, J gene, D gene, CDR3 DNA, CDR3 protein. The D gene is left open where the match is weak. Only some rows state a clone size, as once, few, many or a class for expanded clones.

TRBV7-8	.	TRBJ2-5	.	TGTGCCAGCAGCCCGCTTGGAGGTGCGGTTCAAGAGACCCAGTACTTC	CASSPLGGAVQETQYF
TRBV6-5	once	TRBJ2-1	TRBD2	TGTGCCAGCAGGACTAGCGGGAGTCAGAATGAGCAGTTCTTC	CASRTSGSQNEQFF
TRBV5-6	.	TRBJ2-2	.	TGTGCCAGCAGCCCCACGGTGCCCGGGGAGCTGTTTTTT	CASSPTVPGELFF
TRBV2	.	TRBJ2-7	.	TGTGCCAGCAGTGCAAGCGCCTACGAGCAGTACTTC	CASSASAYEQYF
TRBV4-1	.	TRBJ1-1	TRBD1	TGCGCCAGCAGCCAAGGCGTTAGGGGGCGAGGGGAAGCTTTCTTT	CASSQGVRGRGEAFF
TRBV10-3	.	TRBJ2-7	.	TGTGCCACCGGGGGAGGGACAACCTACGAGCAGTACTTC	CATGGGTTYEQYF
TRBV2	.	TRBJ1-5	TRBD1	TGTGCCAGCACCGACCAGGGGGTGAGCAATCAGCCCCAGCATTTT	CASTDQGVSNQPQHF
TRBV7-2	.	TRBJ1-6	.	TGTGCCAGCAGCCCTAGCAGACGGAGCGCCCCCGTCTCACCCCTCCACTTT	CASSPSRRSAPVSPLHF
TRBV5-8	once	TRBJ2-7	.	TGTGCCAGCAGCCCGGGCCCCGAGGGTGAGCAGTACTTC	CASSPGPEGEQYF
TRBV4-2	.	TRBJ2-7	.	TGTGCCAGCAGCCAAGGGGGAGGCTCCTACGAGCAGTACTTC	CASSQGGGSYEQYF
TRBV9	.	TRBJ2-3	TRBD1	TGTGCCAGCACCGGGACAGGGAGTTCAGATACGCAGTATTTT	CASTGTGSSDTQYF
TRBV6-1	.	TRBJ2-7	TRBD1	TGTGCCAGCAGCCTGGACAGGATAGAGCAGTACTTC	CASSLDRIEQYF